One and the same sample provided the 24 T cell receptor beta chains below, sequenced in a study of T cell changes during pregnancy in multiple sclerosis (dated 2019 in TCRdb). Library generation was performed with the immunoSEQ multiplex PCR assay. In its TCRdb copy, this immuneACCESS table keeps in-frame sequences only and misses some clones. Where compared with another copy, unresolved V genes explain less than half of these, and the others have no known cause. The sample profile shows tens of thousands of clones; 80% to 95% of them were found once. The ten biggest clones cover approximately 0.62% of the sample. The source material was CD4+ T cells from peripheral blood mononuclear cells, sampled in the third trimester of pregnancy. The receptor source for this set is a female donor with multiple sclerosis, enrolled in a pregnancy study.

The table lists this clone with a count of one. V gene TRBV6-1 combines with J gene TRBJ2-1; D might be TRBD2 (6 bases). The length of the CDR3 is 18 residues. The V and J ends lost 4 bases and 6 bases respectively, with 25 bases between them. CDR1 and CDR2 (germline): MNHNS, SASEGT. Here the CDR3 reads CASSVLPSGTGGLNEQFF. CDR3 coding DNA: TGTGCCAGCAGTGTACTTCCGTCCGGGACTGGAGGGCTCAATGAGCAGTTCTTC.

V and J are TRBV9 and TRBJ2-1; 12 nucleotides match TRBD2. The CDR3 spans 17 residues. V dropped 4 bases and J dropped 9; count of bases not matched to a gene: 14. Germline CDR1 reads SGDLS; CDR2 reads YYNGEE. The CDR3 sequence: CASSPRALAGGLGEQFF. CDR3 sequence (DNA): TGTGCCAGCAGCCCGAGGGCTCTAGCGGGAGGGTTGGGTGAGCAGTTCTTC.

This sequence joins TRBV5-1 and TRBJ2-6, with D perhaps matching TRBD1 (6 bases). The CDR3 extends over 17 amino acids. From germline, CDR1 is SGHRS and CDR2 YFSETQ. The V end was cut by 0 bases, the J end by 0 bases, with 10 bases between. The CDR3 is CASSLDGRGSGANVLTF. The DNA of the CDR3 is TGCGCCAGCAGCTTGGACGGCAGGGGCTCTGGGGCCAACGTCCTGACTTTC.

The chain joins TRBV4-1 to TRBJ2-7; no firm D call. Germline V gene sequence: CDR1 MGHRA, CDR2 YSYEKL. This CDR3 spans 13 amino acids. V was cut by 4 bases and J by 2 bases, with 9 bases left in between. This chain's CDR3 is CASSRESTYEQYF. The CDR3 bases are TGCGCCAGCAGCCGAGAGTCCACCTACGAGCAGTACTTC.

The chain employs TRBV7-8 and TRBJ1-2; perhaps TRBD1 as D (5 bases). V was pared by 1 base and J by 1 base, with 7 bases between. This CDR3 comprises 14 residues. Germline CDR1 and CDR2: SGHVS and FQNEAQ. The CDR3 loop reads CASSLDDSNYGYTF. The CDR3 coding sequence is TGTGCCAGCAGCTTAGACGACAGTAACTATGGCTACACCTTC.

The chain has TRBV6-5 and TRBJ2-3; 10 bases are shared with TRBD2. The CDR3 length is 15 residues. CDR1 is MNHEY, CDR2 SVGAGI, per germline. V shed 3 bases, J shed 5 bases, and the junction held 5 bases outside the gene matches. Here the CDR3 reads CASSYFLAGVDTQYF. The DNA of the CDR3 is TGTGCCAGCAGTTATTTCCTAGCGGGAGTAGATACGCAGTATTTT.

The V and J genes are TRBV27 and TRBJ2-3, with 10 positions matching TRBD2. Looked up from germline, CDR1 is MNHEY and CDR2 is SMNVEV (reference sequence). The CDR3 consists of 16 residues. Unmatched junction bases numbered 7, after V lost 4 bases and J lost 3 bases. CDR3 DNA: TGTGCCAGCAGTTCCCCCCAGCGGGAGGGTACAGATACGCAGTATTTT. It specifies CASSSPQREGTDTQYF.

The chain carries TRBV6-5 and TRBJ1-2; D perhaps matches TRBD1 (5 bases). The V end was cut by 6 bases, the J end by 6 bases, with 8 bases between. This CDR3 spans 11 amino acids. Germline lookup yields CDR1 MNHEY and CDR2 SVGAGI. CDR3: CASSQGHGYTF. The CDR3 DNA sequence: TGTGCCAGCAGCCAGGGCCATGGCTACACCTTC.

DNA of the CDR3: TGTGCCAGCAGCTTCCTCGGAGGGAGGAGCTCCTACGAGCAGTACTTC. This codes for CASSFLGGRSSYEQYF. The chain is built from TRBV11-2 and TRBJ2-7, with a weak D call TRBD2 (6 bases). The V gene's germline CDR1 is SGHAT and CDR2 FQNNGV. Deletions cut 3 bases from V and 0 bases from J, with 15 bases between. The CDR3 runs 16 residues. The variable domain in full, with the rest retrieved from reference TRBV11-2 and TRBJ2-7, is EAGVAQSPRYKIIEKRQSVAFWCNPISGHATLYWYQQILGQGPKLLIQFQNNGVVDDSQLPKDRFSAERLKGVDSTLKIQPAKLEDSAVYLCASSFLGGRSSYEQYFGPGTRLTVT.

This chain links TRBV27 with TRBJ2-3, with 7 nucleotides matching TRBD1. Per germline, CDR1 MNHEY and CDR2 SMNVEV (reference sequence). The J segment lost 2 bases and the V segment lost 6 bases, leaving 11 bases of the junction unmatched. CDR3 length: 16 amino acids. CDR3 protein: CASSRPPGQHTDTQYF. The CDR3 DNA reads TGTGCCAGCAGCCGCCCGCCGGGACAGCACACAGATACGCAGTATTTT.

The gene calls are TRBV2 and TRBJ1-4; the D is unclear. V lost 8 bases, J lost 7 bases, and 17 bases lay in between. The CDR3 is made up of 14 amino acids. Germline assignment: CDR1 SNHLY and CDR2 FYNNEI. The CDR3 DNA sequence: TGTGCCAGCGGAGGGTTGCCCAGACCTGAAAAACTGTTTTTT. Its protein is CASGGLPRPEKLFF. The variable domain in full, with the rest retrieved from reference TRBV2 and TRBJ1-4, is EPEVTQTPSHQVTQMGQEVILRCVPISNHLYFYWYRQILGQKVEFLVSFYNNEISEKSEIFDDQFSVERPDGSNFTLKIRSTKLEDSAMYFCASGGLPRPEKLFFGSGTQLSVL.

This chain uses TRBV6-5 with TRBJ1-1; D uncertain. This CDR3 comprises 16 residues. CDR1 and CDR2 (germline): MNHEY, SVGAGI. Between the trimmed V and J ends, which lost 2 bases and 5 bases, there was a span of 18 bases. CDR3 coding DNA: TGTGCCAGCAGTTACCGGGCAAATGGACTATTAACTGAAGCTTTCTTT. Translating gives CASSYRANGLLTEAFF.

The chain couples TRBV4-2 to TRBJ2-5; TRBD2 aligns across 9 bases. The CDR3 contains 19 residues. V was clipped by 0 bases and J by 4 bases; unmatched bases: 15. The germline gives CDR1 LGHNA, CDR2 YNFKEQ. The CDR3 protein is CASSQDPGGAGGIGETQYF. For the CDR3, the DNA is TGTGCCAGCAGCCAAGACCCCGGGGGGGCGGGAGGGATAGGAGAGACCCAGTACTTC.

The chain carries TRBV6-4 and TRBJ2-2, with 9 positions matching TRBD2. V gave up 7 bases and J gave up 7 bases; unmatched junction bases: 13. The CDR3 runs to 16 residues. The V gene's germline CDR1 is MRHNA and CDR2 SNTAGT. CDR3 sequence reads: CASTPRAGTSYGELFF. CDR3 sequence (DNA): TGTGCCAGCACCCCCCGAGCCGGGACTAGCTACGGGGAGCTGTTTTTT.

This chain connects TRBV9 to TRBJ2-7; D unresolved. The CDR3 has 15 amino acids. Trimming removed 0 bases at V and 0 bases at J, with 10 bases between. Germline lookup yields CDR1 SGDLS and CDR2 YYNGEE. The DNA of the CDR3 is TGTGCCAGCAGCGTAGGGTCACAGAGCTCCTACGAGCAGTACTTC. This codes for CASSVGSQSSYEQYF.

J is TRBJ1-2 and V is TRBV2; D is unresolved. This CDR3 is built from 13 residues. Between the trimmed V and J ends, which lost 6 bases and 3 bases, there was a span of 11 bases. Germline V gives CDR1 SNHLY, CDR2 FYNNEI. CDR3 sequence reads: CASSPPRDYGYTF. CDR3 DNA: TGTGCCAGCAGCCCCCCGCGAGACTATGGCTACACCTTC.

The chain uses TRBV6-1 and TRBJ2-3; 8 positions match TRBD2. Germline V gene data show CDR1 as MNHNS and CDR2 as SASEGT. V shed 7 bases, J shed 4 bases, and the junction held 10 bases outside the gene matches. CDR3 size: 15 residues. The CDR3 sequence is CASTIAGPNADTQYF. In nucleotides, the CDR3 is TGTGCCAGCACCATAGCGGGACCGAACGCAGATACGCAGTATTTT.

The genes are TRBV30 and TRBJ2-7, with D perhaps matching TRBD2 (6 bases). V was clipped by 5 bases and J by 3 bases, with 11 bases between them. The germline gives CDR1 GTSNPN, CDR2 SVGIG (reference sequence). The CDR3 covers 12 residues. This CDR3 is CAWGGKVYEQYF. Here the CDR3 DNA reads TGTGCCTGGGGAGGGAAGGTCTACGAGCAGTACTTC.

The CDR3 coding sequence is TGTGCCAGCAGCGGGATAGCGGCTTATGAAGCTTTCTTT. It yields the protein CASSGIAAYEAFF. The genes are TRBV5-5 and TRBJ1-1, with D hard to call. CDR1 is SGHKS, CDR2 YYEKEE, per germline (reference sequence). Trimming removed 4 bases from V and 7 bases from J, with 14 bases in between. CDR3 size: 13 residues.

The chain recombines TRBV27 with TRBJ2-1, with 7 bases that match TRBD2. The V gene end was trimmed by 3 bases and the J gene end by 10 bases; junction bases not matched to a gene: 9. The germline V gene encodes CDR1 MNHEY and CDR2 SMNVEV (reference sequence). CDR3 size: 14 residues. The CDR3 sequence: CASSFDERGGEQFF. CDR3 sequence (DNA): TGTGCCAGCAGTTTCGACGAGCGGGGCGGGGAGCAGTTCTTC.

V gene TRBV30 combines with J gene TRBJ2-1; 9 nucleotides line up with TRBD1. V trimming: 5 bases; J trimming: 4 bases; junction bases outside the gene matches: 9. This CDR3 has 15 residues. Germline V gives CDR1 GTSNPN, CDR2 SVGIG (reference sequence). CDR3 residues: CAWGRLGQGYNEQFF. For the CDR3, the DNA is TGTGCCTGGGGTCGCCTCGGACAGGGGTACAATGAGCAGTTCTTC.

The V and J genes are TRBV27 and TRBJ2-1; D might be TRBD2 (5 bases). From germline, CDR1 is MNHEY and CDR2 SMNVEV (reference sequence). The CDR3 loop spans 13 amino acids. Trimming pared 4 bases from V and 5 bases from J, leaving 9 bases between. The CDR3 region has the DNA TGTGCCAGCAGTTCTCTACTAGACAATGAGCAGTTCTTC. Encoded protein: CASSSLLDNEQFF.

This clone was detected only once. The chain employs TRBV4-1 and TRBJ2-1; possible D gene TRBD1, 6 bases. The CDR3 consists of 16 residues. CDR1 and CDR2 (germline): MGHRA, YSYEKL. Trimming stripped 7 bases from V and 0 bases from J, with 16 bases between. The CDR3 is CASKSYADSSYNEQFF. CDR3 DNA: TGCGCCAGCAAAAGTTACGCGGACAGCTCCTACAATGAGCAGTTCTTC.

The CDR3 coding sequence is TGCGCCAGCAGCTTGCTAAGCGGGATGTACAATGAGCAGTTCTTC. Encoded protein: CASSLLSGMYNEQFF. The chain uses TRBV5-1 and TRBJ2-1; TRBD2 aligns across 7 bases. J was trimmed by 4 bases and V by 1 base; bases with no gene match: 5. This CDR3 region has 15 residues. The germline V gene encodes CDR1 SGHRS and CDR2 YFSETQ.